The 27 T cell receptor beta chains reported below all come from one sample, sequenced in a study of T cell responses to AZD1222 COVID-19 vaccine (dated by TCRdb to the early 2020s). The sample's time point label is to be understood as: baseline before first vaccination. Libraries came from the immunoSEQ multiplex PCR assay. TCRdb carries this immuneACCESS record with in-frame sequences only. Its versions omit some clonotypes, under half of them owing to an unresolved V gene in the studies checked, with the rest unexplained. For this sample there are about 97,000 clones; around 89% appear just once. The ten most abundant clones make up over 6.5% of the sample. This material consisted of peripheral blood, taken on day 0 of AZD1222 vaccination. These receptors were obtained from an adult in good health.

As DNA, the CDR3 is TGTGCCAGCAGCTTGGGACAAACTAACACTGAAGCTTTCTTT. Protein product: CASSLGQTNTEAFF. The chain combines TRBV5-5 with TRBJ1-1, with D hard to call. Germline V gene sequence: CDR1 SGHKS, CDR2 YYEKEE (reference sequence). The CDR3 spans 14 residues. Trimming pared 0 bases from V and 2 bases from J, leaving 8 bases between.

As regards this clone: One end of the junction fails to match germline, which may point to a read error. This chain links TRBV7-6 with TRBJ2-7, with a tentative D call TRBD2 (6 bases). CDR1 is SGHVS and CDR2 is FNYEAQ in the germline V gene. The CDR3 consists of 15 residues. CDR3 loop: CASSLLGGPSHEQYF. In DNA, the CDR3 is TGTGCCAGCAGCTTATTAGGAGGGCCCTCCCACGAGCAGTACTTC.

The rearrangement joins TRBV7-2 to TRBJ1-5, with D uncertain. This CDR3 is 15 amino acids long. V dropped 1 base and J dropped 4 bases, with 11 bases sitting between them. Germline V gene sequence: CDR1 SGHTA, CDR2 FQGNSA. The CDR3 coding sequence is TGTGCCAGCAGCTTAGGGCCTGGTCCTAATCAGCCCCAGCATTTT. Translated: CASSLGPGPNQPQHF.

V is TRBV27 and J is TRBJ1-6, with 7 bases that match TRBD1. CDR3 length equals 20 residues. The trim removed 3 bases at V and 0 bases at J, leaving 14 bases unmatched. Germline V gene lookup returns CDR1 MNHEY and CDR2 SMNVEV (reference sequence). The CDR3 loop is CASSFFVRGAESSYNSPLHF. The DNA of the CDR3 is TGTGCCAGCAGTTTCTTCGTCAGGGGGGCGGAAAGCTCCTATAATTCACCCCTCCACTTT.

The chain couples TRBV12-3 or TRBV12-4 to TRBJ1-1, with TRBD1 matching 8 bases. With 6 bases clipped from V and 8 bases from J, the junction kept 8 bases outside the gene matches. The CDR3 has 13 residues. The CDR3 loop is CASRDREGTEAFF. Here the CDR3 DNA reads TGTGCCAGCAGGGACAGGGAGGGAACCGAAGCTTTCTTT.

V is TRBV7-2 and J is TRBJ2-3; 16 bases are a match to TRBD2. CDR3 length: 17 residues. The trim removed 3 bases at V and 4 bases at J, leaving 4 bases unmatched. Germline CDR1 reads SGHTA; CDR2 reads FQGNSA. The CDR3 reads CASSLIGTSGGADTQYF. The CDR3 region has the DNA TGTGCCAGCAGCTTGATCGGGACTAGCGGGGGGGCAGATACGCAGTATTTT.

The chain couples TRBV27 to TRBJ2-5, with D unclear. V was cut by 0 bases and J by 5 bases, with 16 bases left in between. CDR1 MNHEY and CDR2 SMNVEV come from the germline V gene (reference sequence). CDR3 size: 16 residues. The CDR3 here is CASSLSPGLPRETQYF. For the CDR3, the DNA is TGTGCCAGCAGTTTATCGCCGGGCCTACCGCGGGAGACCCAGTACTTC.

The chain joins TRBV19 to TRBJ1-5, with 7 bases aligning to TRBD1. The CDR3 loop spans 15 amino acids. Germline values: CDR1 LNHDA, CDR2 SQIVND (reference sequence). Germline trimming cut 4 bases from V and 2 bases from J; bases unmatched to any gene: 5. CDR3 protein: CASSTGTVRNQPQHF. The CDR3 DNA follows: TGTGCCAGTAGTACAGGGACAGTTCGCAATCAGCCCCAGCATTTT.

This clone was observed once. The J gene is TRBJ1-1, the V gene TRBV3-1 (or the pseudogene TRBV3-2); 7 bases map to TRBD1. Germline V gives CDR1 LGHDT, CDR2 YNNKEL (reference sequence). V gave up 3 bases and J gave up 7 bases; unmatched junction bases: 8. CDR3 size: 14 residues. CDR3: CASSQTDRANEAFF. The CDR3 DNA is TGTGCCAGCAGCCAGACCGACAGGGCCAATGAAGCTTTCTTT.

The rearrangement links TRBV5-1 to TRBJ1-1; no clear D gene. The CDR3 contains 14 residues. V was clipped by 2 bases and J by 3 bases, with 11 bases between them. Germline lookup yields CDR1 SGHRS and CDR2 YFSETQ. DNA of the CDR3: TGCGCCAGCAGCTTTCAGGCCGGGGACACTGAAGCTTTCTTT. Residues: CASSFQAGDTEAFF.

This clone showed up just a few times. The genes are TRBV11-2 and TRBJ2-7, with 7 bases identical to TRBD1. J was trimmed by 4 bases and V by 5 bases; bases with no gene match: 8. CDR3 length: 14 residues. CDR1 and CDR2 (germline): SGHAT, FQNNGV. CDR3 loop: CASSPDRDVYEQYF. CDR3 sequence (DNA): TGTGCCAGCAGCCCAGACAGGGACGTGTACGAGCAGTACTTC.

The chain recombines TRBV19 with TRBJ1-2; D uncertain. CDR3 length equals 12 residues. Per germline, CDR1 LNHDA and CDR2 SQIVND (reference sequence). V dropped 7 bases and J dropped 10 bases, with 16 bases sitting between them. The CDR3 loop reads CASKADPHFYTF. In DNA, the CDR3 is TGTGCCAGTAAGGCGGACCCCCATTTCTACACCTTC.

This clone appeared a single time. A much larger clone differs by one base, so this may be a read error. CDR3: CASSPGTGNYGYTF. In DNA, the CDR3 is TGTGCCAGCAGCCCCGGGACAGGGAACTATGGCTACACCTTC. The genes are TRBV6-2 or TRBV6-3 and TRBJ1-2; 9 bases match TRBD1. With 6 bases clipped from V and 2 bases from J, the junction kept 4 bases outside the gene matches. The CDR3 runs 14 residues. Germline V gene sequence: CDR1 MNHEY, CDR2 SVGEGT.

The CDR3 region has the DNA TGTGCCAGCAGCGAACCAATAGCGGCTTCCTACAATGAGCAGTTCTTC. It translates to CASSEPIAASYNEQFF. The chain employs TRBV7-9 and TRBJ2-1; D perhaps matches TRBD2 (6 bases). This CDR3 is built from 16 residues. Germline V gene data show CDR1 as SEHNR and CDR2 as FQNEAQ (reference sequence). Trimming removed 5 bases at V and 1 base at J, with 15 bases between.

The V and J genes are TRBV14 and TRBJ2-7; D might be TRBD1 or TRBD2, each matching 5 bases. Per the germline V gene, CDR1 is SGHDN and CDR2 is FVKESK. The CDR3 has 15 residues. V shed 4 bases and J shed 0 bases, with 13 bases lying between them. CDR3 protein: CASSLGTGFSYEQYF. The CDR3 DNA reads TGTGCCAGCAGCCTCGGGACGGGGTTCTCCTACGAGCAGTACTTC.

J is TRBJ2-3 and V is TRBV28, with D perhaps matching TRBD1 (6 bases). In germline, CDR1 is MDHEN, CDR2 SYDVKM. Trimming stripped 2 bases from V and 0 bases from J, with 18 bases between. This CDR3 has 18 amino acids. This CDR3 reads CASSLMVQGSPSTDTQYF. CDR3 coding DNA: TGTGCCAGCAGTTTAATGGTCCAGGGGTCCCCTAGCACAGATACGCAGTATTTT. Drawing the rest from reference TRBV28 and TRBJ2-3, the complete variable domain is DVKVTQSSRYLVKRTGEKVFLECVQDMDHENMFWYRQDPGLGLRLIYFSYDVKMKEKGDIPEGYSVSREKKERFSLILESASTNQTSMYLCASSLMVQGSPSTDTQYFGPGTRLTVL.

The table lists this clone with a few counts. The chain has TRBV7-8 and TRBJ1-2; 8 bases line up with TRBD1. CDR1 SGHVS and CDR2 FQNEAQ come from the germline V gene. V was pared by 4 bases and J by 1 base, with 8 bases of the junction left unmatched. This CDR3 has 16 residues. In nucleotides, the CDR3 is TGTGCCAGCAGCTCCAGGACAGGGTGGGATAACTATGGCTACACCTTC. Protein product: CASSSRTGWDNYGYTF. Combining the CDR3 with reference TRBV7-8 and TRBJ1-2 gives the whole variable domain GAGVSQSPRYKVAKRGQDVALRCDPISGHVSLFWYQQALGQGPEFLTYFQNEAQLDKSGLPSDRFFAERPEGSVSTLKIQRTQQEDSAVYLCASSSRTGWDNYGYTFGSGTRLTVV.

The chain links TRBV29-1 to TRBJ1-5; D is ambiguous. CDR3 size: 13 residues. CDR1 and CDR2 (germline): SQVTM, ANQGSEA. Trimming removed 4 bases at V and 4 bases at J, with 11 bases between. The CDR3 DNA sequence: TGCAGCGTTGGAGCCTCCGGAAATCAGCCCCAGCATTTT. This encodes CSVGASGNQPQHF.

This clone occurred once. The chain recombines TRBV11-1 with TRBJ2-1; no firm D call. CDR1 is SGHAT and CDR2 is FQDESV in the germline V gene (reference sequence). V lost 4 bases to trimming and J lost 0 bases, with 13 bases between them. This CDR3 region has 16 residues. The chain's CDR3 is CASSSRTLSSYNEQFF. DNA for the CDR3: TGTGCCAGCAGCTCCAGGACCCTAAGCTCCTACAATGAGCAGTTCTTC.

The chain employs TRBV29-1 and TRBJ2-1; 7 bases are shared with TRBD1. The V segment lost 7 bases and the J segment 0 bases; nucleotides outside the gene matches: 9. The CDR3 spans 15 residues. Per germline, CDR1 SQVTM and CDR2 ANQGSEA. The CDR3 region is CSGAEGGNSYNEQFF. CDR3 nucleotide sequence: TGCAGCGGGGCGGAAGGGGGCAACTCCTACAATGAGCAGTTCTTC.

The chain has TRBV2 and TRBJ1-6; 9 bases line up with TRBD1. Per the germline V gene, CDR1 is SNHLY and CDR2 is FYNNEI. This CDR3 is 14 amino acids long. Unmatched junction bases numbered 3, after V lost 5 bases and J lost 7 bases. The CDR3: CASSLDRGNSPLHF. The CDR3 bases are TGTGCCAGCAGTTTGGACAGGGGAAATTCACCCCTCCACTTT.

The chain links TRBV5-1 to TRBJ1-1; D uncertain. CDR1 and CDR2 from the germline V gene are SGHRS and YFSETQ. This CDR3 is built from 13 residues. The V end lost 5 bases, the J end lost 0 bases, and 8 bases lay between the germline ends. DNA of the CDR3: TGCGCCAGCAGAGACAAACTGAACACTGAAGCTTTCTTT. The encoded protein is CASRDKLNTEAFF.

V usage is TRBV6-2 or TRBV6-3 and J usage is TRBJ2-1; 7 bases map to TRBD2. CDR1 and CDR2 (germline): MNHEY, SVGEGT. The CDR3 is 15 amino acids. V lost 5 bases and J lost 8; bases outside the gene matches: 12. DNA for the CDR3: TGTGCCAGCAGTCCCCCCGCAAGCGGGGTTTATGAGCAGTTCTTC. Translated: CASSPPASGVYEQFF.

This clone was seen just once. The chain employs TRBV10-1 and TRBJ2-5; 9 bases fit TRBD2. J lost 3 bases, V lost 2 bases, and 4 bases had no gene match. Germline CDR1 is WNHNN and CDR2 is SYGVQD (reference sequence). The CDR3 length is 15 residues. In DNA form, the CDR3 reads TGCGCCAGCAGTGAGGGAATAGCGGGAGAAGAGACCCAGTACTTC. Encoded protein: CASSEGIAGEETQYF.

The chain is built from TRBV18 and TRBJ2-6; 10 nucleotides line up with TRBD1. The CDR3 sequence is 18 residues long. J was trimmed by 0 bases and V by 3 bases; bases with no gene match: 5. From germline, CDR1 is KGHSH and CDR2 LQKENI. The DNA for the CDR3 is TGTGCCAGCTCACCCATGGACAGGGGGAACTCTGGGGCCAACGTCCTGACTTTC. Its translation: CASSPMDRGNSGANVLTF.

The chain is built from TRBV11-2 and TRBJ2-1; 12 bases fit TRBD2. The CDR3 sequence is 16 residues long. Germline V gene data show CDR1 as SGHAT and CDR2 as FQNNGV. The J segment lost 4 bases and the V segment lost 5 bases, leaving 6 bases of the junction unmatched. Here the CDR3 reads CASSIRLAGVYNEQFF. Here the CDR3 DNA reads TGTGCCAGCAGCATCCGACTAGCGGGGGTTTACAATGAGCAGTTCTTC.

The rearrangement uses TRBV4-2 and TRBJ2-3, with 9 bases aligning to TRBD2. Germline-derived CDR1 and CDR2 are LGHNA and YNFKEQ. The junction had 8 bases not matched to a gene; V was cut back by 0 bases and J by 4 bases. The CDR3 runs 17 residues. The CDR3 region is CASSQDPLAGSSDTQYF. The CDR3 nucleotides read TGTGCCAGCAGCCAAGATCCCCTAGCGGGGAGCTCAGATACGCAGTATTTT.